The 27 T cell receptor beta chains reported below all come from one sample, sequenced in a study of T cells in localized non-small cell lung cancer. Sequenced by immunoSEQ multiplex PCR; TCRdb stores in-frame clones only, minus some. The sample holds over 30,000 clones, under 90% seen once. This sample comprised peripheral blood, obtained before any cancer treatment. The receptors come from a male donor aged 60 or over with stage III lung adenocarcinoma.

The rearrangement uses TRBV2 and TRBJ1-1; the D is unclear. CDR1 is SNHLY and CDR2 is FYNNEI in the germline V gene. This CDR3 has 14 residues. Trimming pared 7 bases from V and 2 bases from J, leaving 14 bases between. CDR3 in amino acids: CASIFSRPNTEAFF. The CDR3 DNA reads as TGTGCCAGCATTTTCTCCAGACCAAACACTGAAGCTTTCTTT.

This clone was counted a few times. This chain connects TRBV27 to TRBJ1-1; TRBD1 matches at 9 bases. Trimming at V came to 9 bases and at J to 6 bases, leaving 11 bases not matched to a gene. The CDR3 has 14 residues. Germline V CDR1 and CDR2: MNHEY, SMNVEV (reference sequence). In nucleotides, the CDR3 is TGTGCCAGTCACCGGGACAGGGTTTCTCCTGAAGCTTTCTTT. Encoded protein: CASHRDRVSPEAFF.

The CDR3 loop reads CASSLELAGTRNEQFF. CDR3 nucleotide sequence: TGCGCCAGCAGCTTGGAACTAGCGGGGACTCGCAATGAGCAGTTCTTC. This chain links TRBV5-1 with TRBJ2-1; 10 bases match TRBD2. Germline CDR1 SGHRS, CDR2 YFSETQ. The length of the CDR3 is 16 residues. J gave up 6 bases and V 0 bases, and 6 bases lay outside the gene matches.

The chain combines TRBV29-1 with TRBJ1-5, with TRBD1 identical over 8 bases. The germline gives CDR1 SQVTM, CDR2 ANQGSEA. Trimming cost V 5 bases and J 3 bases; bases outside gene matches: 6. The CDR3 contains 14 residues. The CDR3 loop reads CSVIPTGVNQPQHF. DNA of the CDR3: TGCAGCGTTATCCCGACAGGGGTCAATCAGCCCCAGCATTTT.

The rearrangement joins TRBV6-1 to TRBJ2-7, with D possibly being TRBD1 or TRBD2 (6 bases each). V was clipped by 7 bases and J by 8 bases, with 9 bases between them. Germline-derived CDR1 and CDR2 are MNHNS and SASEGT. The CDR3 extends over 10 amino acids. The CDR3 nucleotides are TGTGCCAGCAAGGGGGGCAAGCAGTACTTC. Translated, it gives CASKGGKQYF.

V usage is TRBV28 and J usage is TRBJ1-2; 9 bases are a match to TRBD1. CDR3 length equals 16 residues. Germline CDR1 is MDHEN and CDR2 is SYDVKM. The junction had 11 bases not matched to a gene; V was cut back by 7 bases and J by 2 bases. Here the CDR3 DNA reads TGTGCCAGCACCGTAGGAGGGGACAGGGAGAACTATGGCTACACCTTC. Amino acids: CASTVGGDRENYGYTF.

This chain connects TRBV19 to TRBJ2-7; 8 positions agree with TRBD2. V trimming: 1 base; J trimming: 1 base; junction bases outside the gene matches: 3. The V gene's germline CDR1 is LNHDA and CDR2 SQIVND (reference sequence). The CDR3 runs to 15 residues. The CDR3 loop reads CASSIATSGSYEQYF. The CDR3 DNA follows: TGTGCCAGTAGTATAGCTACTAGCGGATCCTACGAGCAGTACTTC.

The chain uses TRBV7-2 and TRBJ1-1, with TRBD1 as a possible D gene (6 bases). The CDR3 is 14 residues long. V lost 1 base to trimming and J lost 7 bases, with 13 bases between them. CDR1 is SGHTA, CDR2 FQGNSA, per germline. CDR3 sequence: CASSLGPQGREAFF. DNA of the CDR3: TGTGCCAGCAGCTTAGGCCCACAGGGACGTGAAGCTTTCTTT.

This clone was seen only a few times. The V and J genes are TRBV6-4 and TRBJ2-1; maybe TRBD1 (6 bases). V was clipped by 3 bases and J by 6 bases, with 15 bases between them. CDR1 MRHNA and CDR2 SNTAGT come from the germline V gene. CDR3 length equals 15 residues. CDR3 in amino acids: CASSDRAGDINEQFF. CDR3 nucleotides: TGTGCCAGCAGTGATAGGGCAGGGGACATCAATGAGCAGTTCTTC.

The J gene is TRBJ2-5, the V gene TRBV5-1; D possibly uses TRBD1 or TRBD2 (6 bases each). V shed 0 bases and J shed 5 bases, with 17 bases lying between them. This CDR3 contains 16 residues. Germline V gene sequence: CDR1 SGHRS, CDR2 YFSETQ. CDR3: CASSLAGGGVRETQYF. DNA of the CDR3: TGCGCCAGCAGCTTGGCCGGAGGGGGTGTGAGGGAGACCCAGTACTTC.

The V and J genes are TRBV9 and TRBJ1-3; D is undetermined. V lost 4 bases and J 0 bases, leaving 14 bases between the germline ends. Germline values: CDR1 SGDLS, CDR2 YYNGEE. The CDR3 spans 16 residues. The CDR3 loop reads CASSYQSGSSGNTIYF. CDR3 DNA sequence: TGTGCCAGCAGCTACCAATCGGGGAGCTCTGGAAACACCATATATTTT.

This clone was observed a handful of times. The chain couples TRBV7-8 to TRBJ1-2, with a weak D call TRBD1 (6 bases). The CDR3 covers 15 residues. Trimming took off 5 bases at V and 2 bases at J, with 15 bases between the two ends. Germline V CDR1 and CDR2: SGHVS, FQNEAQ. Here the CDR3 DNA reads TGTGCCAGCAGCATTAGGACAGTTACGAACTATGGCTACACCTTC. Protein: CASSIRTVTNYGYTF.

The V gene is TRBV6-4, the J gene TRBJ1-1; D is unclear. Trimming left V 5 bases short and J 4 bases short, with 11 bases between. The CDR3 runs 13 residues. Germline V gene data show CDR1 as MRHNA and CDR2 as SNTAGT. The CDR3 loop is CASSSGRGTEAFF. In nucleotides, the CDR3 is TGTGCCAGCAGTTCCGGCCGGGGCACTGAAGCTTTCTTT.

The chain's CDR3 is CASSLAGTEPYNEQFF. CDR3 coding DNA: TGTGCCAGCAGCTTGGCCGGGACAGAGCCTTACAATGAGCAGTTCTTC. The rearrangement links TRBV5-6 to TRBJ2-1, with 7 bases identical to TRBD1. CDR3 length: 16 amino acids. The V gene end was trimmed by 0 bases and the J gene end by 4 bases; junction bases not matched to a gene: 7. CDR1 SGHDT and CDR2 YYEEEE come from the germline V gene. Drawing the rest from reference TRBV5-6 and TRBJ2-1, the complete variable domain is DAGVTQSPTHLIKTRGQQVTLRCSPKSGHDTVSWYQQALGQGPQFIFQYYEEEERQRGNFPDRFSGHQFPNYSSELNVNALLLGDSALYLCASSLAGTEPYNEQFFGPGTRLTVL.

This rearrangement joins TRBV5-4 to TRBJ1-1; possible D gene TRBD1, 5 bases. The V and J ends lost 0 bases and 1 base respectively, with 7 bases between them. The CDR3 covers 14 residues. Germline V gives CDR1 SGHNT, CDR2 YYREEE (reference sequence). The CDR3 nucleotides read TGTGCCAGCAGCTTGGCCGGGGGGAACACTGAAGCTTTCTTT. Translation gives CASSLAGGNTEAFF.

The V call is TRBV6-6, the J call TRBJ2-1; no reliable D call. Germline CDR1 and CDR2: MNHNY and SVGAGI (reference sequence). The ends were cut back, 5 bases at V and 7 bases at J, with 9 bases in the middle. The CDR3 has 12 residues. The CDR3 is CASSPQGNEQFF. CDR3 nucleotide sequence: TGTGCCAGCAGTCCCCAAGGAAATGAGCAGTTCTTC.

The chain recombines TRBV6-5 with TRBJ1-5; D perhaps matches TRBD1 (5 bases). This CDR3 comprises 13 residues. The V gene lost 6 bases and the J gene lost 2 bases, with 8 bases spanning the gap. Germline assignment: CDR1 MNHEY and CDR2 SVGAGI. CDR3 nucleotides: TGTGCCAGCAGCGTGGGGGGCAATCAGCCCCAGCATTTT. Its protein product is CASSVGGNQPQHF.

This sequence joins TRBV5-6 and TRBJ1-5; maybe TRBD1 (5 bases). The V gene's germline CDR1 is SGHDT and CDR2 YYEEEE. The CDR3 has 15 amino acids. Trimming cost V 0 bases and J 0 bases, with 7 bases left between them. The CDR3 loop reads CASSLGQFSNQPQHF. The DNA of the CDR3 is TGTGCCAGCAGCTTGGGACAGTTTAGCAATCAGCCCCAGCATTTT.

The rearrangement links TRBV10-3 to TRBJ1-6, with unresolved D. There are 15 residues in the CDR3. The germline V and J ends were trimmed by 4 bases and 7 bases, with 14 bases remaining between them. The germline V gene has CDR1 ENHRY and CDR2 SYGVKD. The CDR3 DNA is TGTGCCATCAGTGGGCAGGATCGGCGGAATTCACCCCTCCACTTT. Its protein is CAISGQDRRNSPLHF.

The chain is built from TRBV6-5 and TRBJ1-1; tentatively, D is TRBD1 (5 bases). V lost 0 bases to trimming and J lost 0 bases, with 5 bases between them. This CDR3 contains 14 residues. Germline values: CDR1 MNHEY, CDR2 SVGAGI. The CDR3 sequence is CASSYSGVNTEAFF. CDR3 nucleotide sequence: TGTGCCAGCAGTTACTCAGGGGTGAACACTGAAGCTTTCTTT.

V usage is TRBV7-9 and J usage is TRBJ1-2; tentative D call: TRBD1 (6 bases). Germline loops: CDR1 SEHNR, CDR2 FQNEAQ (reference sequence). The CDR3 runs to 14 residues. Deletions cut 5 bases from V and 9 bases from J, with 19 bases between. CDR3 in DNA: TGTGCCAGCAGCCCGCCAGGGGCTTTTGGGAGCTACACCTTC. This translates into CASSPPGAFGSYTF.

CDR3 loop: CASSSNGANTEAFF. CDR3 bases: TGTGCCAGCAGTTCCAACGGGGCTAACACTGAAGCTTTCTTT. This rearrangement joins TRBV6-6 to TRBJ1-1; TRBD1 is a possible D gene (5 bases). CDR1 and CDR2 from the germline V gene are MNHNY and SVGAGI (reference sequence). V lost 4 bases and J 2 bases, leaving 11 bases between the germline ends. This CDR3 region has 14 residues.

The rearrangement joins TRBV10-2 to TRBJ1-5, with 9 bases fitting TRBD1. CDR1 and CDR2 (germline): WSHSY, SAAADI. The length of the CDR3 is 14 residues. V was pared by 3 bases and J by 7 bases, with 4 bases of the junction left unmatched. The DNA for the CDR3 is TGCGCCAGCAGTGAAGACAGGGGGAGGCAGCCCCAGCATTTT. Protein product: CASSEDRGRQPQHF.

This clone was seen a few times. The chain links TRBV4-1 to TRBJ1-4, with unresolved D. Germline V lookup: CDR1 MGHRA, CDR2 YSYEKL. Between the trimmed V and J ends, which lost 0 bases and 7 bases, there was a span of 9 bases. This CDR3 is 14 amino acids long. CDR3 coding DNA: TGCGCCAGCAGCCAAGATTTGATAGGTGAAAAACTGTTTTTT. Residues: CASSQDLIGEKLFF.

In its sample, this clone was seen a few times. The chain is built from TRBV6-6 and TRBJ1-5; D may be TRBD1 (6 bases). The CDR3 extends over 11 amino acids. The V and J ends lost 11 bases and 6 bases respectively, with 11 bases between them. Germline V gene lookup returns CDR1 MNHNY and CDR2 SVGAGI (reference sequence). The DNA of the CDR3 is TGTGCCGTCAGGGGACTTCAGCCCCAGCATTTT. Translation gives CAVRGLQPQHF.

This clone was recorded once. CDR3 residues: CASSTAGGGWYEQYF. The CDR3 region has the DNA TGTGCCAGCAGCACCGCCGGCGGGGGCTGGTACGAGCAGTACTTC. The chain recombines TRBV7-2 with TRBJ2-7; possibly TRBD2 for D (7 bases). Germline loops: CDR1 SGHTA, CDR2 FQGNSA. With 5 bases removed from V and 4 bases from J, the gap between germline ends came to 18 bases. The CDR3 is made up of 15 amino acids.

This clone has only a few counts. V usage is TRBV4-1 and J usage is TRBJ2-1; no clear D gene. The CDR3 is 18 residues long. Trimming took 0 bases from V and 5 from J, leaving 20 bases between them. The germline CDR1 and CDR2 sequences are MGHRA and YSYEKL. CDR3 DNA sequence: TGCGCCAGCAGCCAAGATACATTCAGAATTATAGGAAACAATGAGCAGTTCTTC. Its translation: CASSQDTFRIIGNNEQFF.